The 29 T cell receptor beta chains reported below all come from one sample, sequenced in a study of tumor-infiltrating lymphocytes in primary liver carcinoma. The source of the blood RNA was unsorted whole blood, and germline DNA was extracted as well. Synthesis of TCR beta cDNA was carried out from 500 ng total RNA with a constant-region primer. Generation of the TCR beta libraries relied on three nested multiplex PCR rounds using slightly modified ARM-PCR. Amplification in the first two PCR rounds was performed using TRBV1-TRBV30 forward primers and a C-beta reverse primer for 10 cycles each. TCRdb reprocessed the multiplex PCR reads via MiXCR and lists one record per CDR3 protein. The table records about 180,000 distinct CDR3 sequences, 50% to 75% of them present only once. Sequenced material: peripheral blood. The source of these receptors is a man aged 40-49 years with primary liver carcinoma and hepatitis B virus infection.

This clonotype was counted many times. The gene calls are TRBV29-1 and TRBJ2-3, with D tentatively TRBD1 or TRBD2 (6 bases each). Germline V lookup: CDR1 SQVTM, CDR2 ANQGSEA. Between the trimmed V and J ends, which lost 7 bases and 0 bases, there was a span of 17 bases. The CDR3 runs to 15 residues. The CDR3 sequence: CSAQQGLLSTDTQYF. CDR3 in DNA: TGCAGCGCGCAACAGGGACTCCTTAGCACAGATACGCAGTATTTT.

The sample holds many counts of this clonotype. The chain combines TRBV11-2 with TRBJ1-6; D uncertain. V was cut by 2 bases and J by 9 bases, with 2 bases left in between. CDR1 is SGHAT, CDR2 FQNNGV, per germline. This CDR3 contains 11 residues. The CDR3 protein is CASSLSSPLHF. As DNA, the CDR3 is TGTGCCAGCAGCTTAAGTTCACCCCTCCACTTT.

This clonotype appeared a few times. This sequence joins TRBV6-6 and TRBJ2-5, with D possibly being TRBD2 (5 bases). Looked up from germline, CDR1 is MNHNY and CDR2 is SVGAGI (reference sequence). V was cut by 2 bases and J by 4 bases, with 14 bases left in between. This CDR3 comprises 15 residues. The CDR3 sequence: CASSYIGREGETQYF. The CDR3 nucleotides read TGTGCCAGCAGTTACATTGGACGGGAAGGAGAGACCCAGTACTTC.

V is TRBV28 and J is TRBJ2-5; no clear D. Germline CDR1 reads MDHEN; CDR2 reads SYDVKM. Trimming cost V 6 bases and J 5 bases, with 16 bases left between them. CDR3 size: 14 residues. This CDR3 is CASSSGPLGETQYF. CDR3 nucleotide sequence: TGTGCCAGCAGCTCCGGGCCTCTCGGGGAGACCCAGTACTTC. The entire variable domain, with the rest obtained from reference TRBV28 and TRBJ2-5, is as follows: DVKVTQSSRYLVKRTGEKVFLECVQDMDHENMFWYRQDPGLGLRLIYFSYDVKMKEKGDIPEGYSVSREKKERFSLILESASTNQTSMYLCASSSGPLGETQYFGPGTRLLVL.

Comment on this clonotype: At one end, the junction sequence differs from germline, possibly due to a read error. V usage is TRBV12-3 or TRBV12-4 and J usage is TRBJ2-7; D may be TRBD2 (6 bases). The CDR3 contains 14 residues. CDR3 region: CASNLMTGALEQYF. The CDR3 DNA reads TGTGCCAGCAATTTAATGACGGGAGCCCTCGAGCAGTACTTC.

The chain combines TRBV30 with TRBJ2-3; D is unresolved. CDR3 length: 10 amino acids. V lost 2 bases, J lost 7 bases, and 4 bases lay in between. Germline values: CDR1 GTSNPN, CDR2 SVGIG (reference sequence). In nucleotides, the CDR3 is TGTGCCTGGAGTTTAAATACGCAGTATTTT. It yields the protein CAWSLNTQYF.

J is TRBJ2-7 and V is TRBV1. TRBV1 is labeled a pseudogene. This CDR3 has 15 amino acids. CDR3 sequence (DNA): TGCACCAGCAGCCAAGGGGCACGGACGTCTTACGAGCAGTACTTC. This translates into CTSSQGARTSYEQYF.

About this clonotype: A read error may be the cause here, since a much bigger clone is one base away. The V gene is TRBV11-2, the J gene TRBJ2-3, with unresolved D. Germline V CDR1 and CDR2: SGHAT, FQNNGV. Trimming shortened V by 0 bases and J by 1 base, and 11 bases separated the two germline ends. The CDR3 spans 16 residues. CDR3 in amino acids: CASSLDSLSGTDTQYF. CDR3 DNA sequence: TGTGCCAGCAGCTTAGATTCTCTTTCTGGCACAGATACGCAGTATTTT.

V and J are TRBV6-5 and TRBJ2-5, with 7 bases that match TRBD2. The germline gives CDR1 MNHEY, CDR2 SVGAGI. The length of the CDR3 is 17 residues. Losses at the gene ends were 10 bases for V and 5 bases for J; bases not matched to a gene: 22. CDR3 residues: CANSRTGVGVGGETQYF. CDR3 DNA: TGTGCCAACAGCAGAACTGGCGTCGGGGTCGGGGGGGAGACCCAGTACTTC.

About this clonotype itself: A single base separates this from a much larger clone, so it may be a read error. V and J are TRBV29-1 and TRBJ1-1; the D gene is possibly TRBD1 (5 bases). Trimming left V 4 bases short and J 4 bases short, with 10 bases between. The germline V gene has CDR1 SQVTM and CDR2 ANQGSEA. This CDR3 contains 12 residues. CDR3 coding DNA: TGCAGCGTTGTGGGGCAGAGCACTGAAGCTTTCTTT. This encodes CSVVGQSTEAFF.

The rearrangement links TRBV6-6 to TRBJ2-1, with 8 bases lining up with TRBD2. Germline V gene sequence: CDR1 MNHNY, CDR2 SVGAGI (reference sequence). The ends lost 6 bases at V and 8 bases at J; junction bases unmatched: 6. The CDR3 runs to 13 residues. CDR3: CASRAGGDDEQFF. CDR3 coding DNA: TGTGCCAGCAGGGCCGGGGGGGATGATGAGCAGTTCTTC.

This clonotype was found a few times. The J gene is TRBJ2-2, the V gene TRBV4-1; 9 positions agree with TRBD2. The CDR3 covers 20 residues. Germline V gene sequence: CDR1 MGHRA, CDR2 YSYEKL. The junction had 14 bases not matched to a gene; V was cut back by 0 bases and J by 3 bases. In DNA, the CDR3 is TGCGCCAGCAGCCAAGATGGGGCTAGCGGGACACGAGTGGACACCGGGGAGCTGTTTTTT. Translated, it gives CASSQDGASGTRVDTGELFF.

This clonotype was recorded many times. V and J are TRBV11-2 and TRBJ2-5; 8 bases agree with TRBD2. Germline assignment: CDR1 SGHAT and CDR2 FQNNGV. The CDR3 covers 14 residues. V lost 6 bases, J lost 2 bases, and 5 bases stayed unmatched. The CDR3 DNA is TGTGCCAGCAGGCCACTAGCGGAACAAGAGACCCAGTACTTC. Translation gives CASRPLAEQETQYF.

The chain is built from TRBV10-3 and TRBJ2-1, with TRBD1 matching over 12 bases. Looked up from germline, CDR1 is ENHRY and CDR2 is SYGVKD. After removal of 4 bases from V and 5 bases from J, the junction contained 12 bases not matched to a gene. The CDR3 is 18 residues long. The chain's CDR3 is CAISAKFTGTGGNNEQFF. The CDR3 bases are TGTGCCATCAGTGCCAAATTTACCGGGACAGGGGGCAACAATGAGCAGTTCTTC.

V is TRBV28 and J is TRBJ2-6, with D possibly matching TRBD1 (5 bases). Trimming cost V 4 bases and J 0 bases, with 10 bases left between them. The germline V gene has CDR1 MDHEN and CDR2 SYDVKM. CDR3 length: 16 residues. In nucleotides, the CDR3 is TGTGCCAGCAGTTCACGGACATTCTCTGGGGCCAACGTCCTGACTTTC. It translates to CASSSRTFSGANVLTF.

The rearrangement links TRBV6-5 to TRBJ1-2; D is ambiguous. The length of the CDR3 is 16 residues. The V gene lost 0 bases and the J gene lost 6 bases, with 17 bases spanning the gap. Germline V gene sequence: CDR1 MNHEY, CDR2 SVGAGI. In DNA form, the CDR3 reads TGTGCCAGCAGTTACTCGAACGCTCGCGTAGGCGATGGCTACACCTTC. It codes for CASSYSNARVGDGYTF.

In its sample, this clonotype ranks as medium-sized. DNA for the CDR3: TGTGCCAGCAGCCTTGGACAGGGAATAATTGGCGAGCAGTACTTC. This gives the protein CASSLGQGIIGEQYF. V usage is TRBV11-1 and J usage is TRBJ2-7; 8 nucleotides align to TRBD1. CDR3 size: 15 residues. V dropped 5 bases and J dropped 6; count of bases not matched to a gene: 12. Looked up from germline, CDR1 is SGHAT and CDR2 is FQDESV (reference sequence). The full variable domain, completed using reference TRBV11-1 and TRBJ2-7, is EAEVAQSPRYKITEKSQAVAFWCDPISGHATLYWYRQILGQGPELLVQFQDESVVDDSQLPKDRFSAERLKGVDSTLKIQPAELGDSAMYLCASSLGQGIIGEQYFGPGTRLTVT.

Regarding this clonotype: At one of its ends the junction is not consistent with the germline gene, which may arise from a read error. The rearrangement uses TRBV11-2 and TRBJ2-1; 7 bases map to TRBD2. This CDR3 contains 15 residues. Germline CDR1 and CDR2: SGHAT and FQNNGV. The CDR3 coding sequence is TGCGCCAGCAGCTGGGAGGGGAGCTCCTACAATGAGCAGTTCTTC. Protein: CASSWEGSSYNEQFF.

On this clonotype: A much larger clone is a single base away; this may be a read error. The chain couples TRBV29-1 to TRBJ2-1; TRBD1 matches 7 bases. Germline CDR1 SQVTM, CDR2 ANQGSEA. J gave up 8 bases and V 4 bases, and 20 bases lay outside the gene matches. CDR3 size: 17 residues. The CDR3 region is CSVVYLPGHVTGDEQFF. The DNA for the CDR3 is TGCAGCGTTGTCTACCTACCCGGACATGTTACAGGGGATGAGCAGTTCTTC.

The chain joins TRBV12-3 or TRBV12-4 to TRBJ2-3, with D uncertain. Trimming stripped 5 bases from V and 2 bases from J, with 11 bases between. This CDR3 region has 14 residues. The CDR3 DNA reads TGTGCCAGCAGTCCCTGGACCTTCACAGATACGCAGTATTTT. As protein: CASSPWTFTDTQYF.

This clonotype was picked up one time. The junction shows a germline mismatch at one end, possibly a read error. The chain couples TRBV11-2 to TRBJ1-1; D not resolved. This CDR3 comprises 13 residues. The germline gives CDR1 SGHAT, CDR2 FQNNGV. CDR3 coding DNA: TGTGCCAGCAGCATTACACAGAACACTGAAACTTTCTTT. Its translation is CASSITQNTETFF. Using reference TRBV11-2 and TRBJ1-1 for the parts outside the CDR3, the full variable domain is EAGVAQSPRYKIIEKRQSVAFWCNPISGHATLYWYQQILGQGPKLLIQFQNNGVVDDSQLPKDRFSAERLKGVDSTLKIQPAKLEDSAVYLCASSITQNTETFFGQGTRLTVV.

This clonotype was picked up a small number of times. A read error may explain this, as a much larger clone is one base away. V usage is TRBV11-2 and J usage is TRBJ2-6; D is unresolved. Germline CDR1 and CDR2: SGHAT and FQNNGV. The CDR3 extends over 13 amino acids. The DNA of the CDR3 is TGTGCCACGGAACTTTCTGGGACCAACGTCCTGACTTTC. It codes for CATELSGTNVLTF. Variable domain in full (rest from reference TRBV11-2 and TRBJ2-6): EAGVAQSPRYKIIEKRQSVAFWCNPISGHATLYWYQQILGQGPKLLIQFQNNGVVDDSQLPKDRFSAERLKGVDSTLKIQPAKLEDSAVYLCATELSGTNVLTFGAGSRLTVL.

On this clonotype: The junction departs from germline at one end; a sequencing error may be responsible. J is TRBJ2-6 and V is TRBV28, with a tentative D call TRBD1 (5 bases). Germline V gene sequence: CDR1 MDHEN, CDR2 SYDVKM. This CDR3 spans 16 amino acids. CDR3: CASSSNIRSGANALTF. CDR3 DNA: TGTGCCAGCAGTTCTAACATCCGCTCTGGGGCCAACGCCCTGACTTTC.

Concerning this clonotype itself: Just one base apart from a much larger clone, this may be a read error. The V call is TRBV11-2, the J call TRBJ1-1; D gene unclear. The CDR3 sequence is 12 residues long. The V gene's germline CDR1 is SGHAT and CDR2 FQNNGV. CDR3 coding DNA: TGTGTCAGCAGCGTCGGAGGCACTGAAGCTTTCTTT. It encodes CVSSVGGTEAFF.

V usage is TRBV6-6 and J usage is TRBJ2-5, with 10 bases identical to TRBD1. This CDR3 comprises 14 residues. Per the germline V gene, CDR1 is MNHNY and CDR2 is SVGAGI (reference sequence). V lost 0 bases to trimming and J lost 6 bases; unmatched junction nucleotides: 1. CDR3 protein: CASSYSGQGQTQYF. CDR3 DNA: TGTGCCAGCAGTTACTCGGGACAGGGGCAGACCCAGTACTTC.

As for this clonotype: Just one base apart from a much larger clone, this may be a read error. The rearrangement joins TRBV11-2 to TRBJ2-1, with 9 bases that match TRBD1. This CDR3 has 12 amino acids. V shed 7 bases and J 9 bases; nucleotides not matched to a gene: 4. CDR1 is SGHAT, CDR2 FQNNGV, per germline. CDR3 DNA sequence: TGTGCCAGCAACTCGGACAGGGGTGAGCAGTTCTTC. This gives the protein CASNSDRGEQFF.

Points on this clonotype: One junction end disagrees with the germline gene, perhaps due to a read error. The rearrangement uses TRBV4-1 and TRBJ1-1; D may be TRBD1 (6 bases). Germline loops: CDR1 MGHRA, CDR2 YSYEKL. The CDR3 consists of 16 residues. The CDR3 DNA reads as TGCGCCAGCAACCCGACAGGCCGCCGGGGGAACGCTGAAGCTTTCTTT. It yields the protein CASNPTGRRGNAEAFF.

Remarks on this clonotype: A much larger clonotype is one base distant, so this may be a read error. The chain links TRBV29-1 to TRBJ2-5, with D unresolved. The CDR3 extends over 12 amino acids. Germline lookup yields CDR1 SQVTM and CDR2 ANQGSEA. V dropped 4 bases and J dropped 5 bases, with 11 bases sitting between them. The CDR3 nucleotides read TGCAGCGTTGTCCCGCCCCGGGAGACCCAGTACTTC. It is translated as CSVVPPRETQYF.

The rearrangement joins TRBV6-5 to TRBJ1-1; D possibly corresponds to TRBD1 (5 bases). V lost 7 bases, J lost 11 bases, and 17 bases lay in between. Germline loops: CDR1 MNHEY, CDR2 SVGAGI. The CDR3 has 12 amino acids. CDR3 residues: CASIGDGGGAFF. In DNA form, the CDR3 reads TGTGCCAGCATCGGCGACGGGGGGGGGGCTTTCTTT.